This T cell receptor beta chain is from a study of T cells in Graves' hyperthyroidism and ophthalmopathy. Amplified TCR beta CDR3 regions came from RNA transcripts. The HTBI set primed first-round TCR CDR3 RT-PCR. TCRdb independently ran MiXCR on the multiplex PCR reads; one entry per CDR3 protein. The sample has 400,000 to 500,000 distinct CDR3 sequences, approximately 15% seen once. The germline CDR1 and CDR2 sequences are MDHEN and SYDVKM. The CDR3 spans 16 residues. V dropped 2 bases and J dropped 6; count of bases not matched to a gene: 9. The TCR originated in a young woman with Graves' hyperthyroidism. The chain carries TRBV28 and TRBJ2-2; 7 bases line up with TRBD1. Sequencing input: blood. Here the CDR3 reads CASSLPGQEKSGELFF. In DNA, the CDR3 is TGTGCCAGCAGTTTACCTGGACAGGAGAAATCCGGGGAGCTGTTTTTT.